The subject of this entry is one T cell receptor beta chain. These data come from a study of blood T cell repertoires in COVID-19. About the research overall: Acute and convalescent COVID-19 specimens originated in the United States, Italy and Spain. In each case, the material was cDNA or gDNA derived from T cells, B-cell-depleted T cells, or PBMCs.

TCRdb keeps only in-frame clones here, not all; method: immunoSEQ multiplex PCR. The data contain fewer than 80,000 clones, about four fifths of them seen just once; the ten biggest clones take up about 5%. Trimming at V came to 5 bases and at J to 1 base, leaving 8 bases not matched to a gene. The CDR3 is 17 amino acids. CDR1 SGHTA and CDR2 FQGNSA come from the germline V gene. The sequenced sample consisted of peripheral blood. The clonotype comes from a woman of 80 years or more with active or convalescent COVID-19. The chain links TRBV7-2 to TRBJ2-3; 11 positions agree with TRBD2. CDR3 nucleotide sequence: TGTGCCAGCAGCCACCTCCCGACTAGCGGGGGCACAGATACGCAGTATTTT. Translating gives CASSHLPTSGGTDTQYF.